Sequencing of this T cell receptor (beta chain) was carried out in a study of cytomegalovirus exposure and HLA in healthy donors. This CDR3 spans 15 amino acids. Germline V lookup: CDR1 LNHDA, CDR2 SQIVND (reference sequence). A single count supports this clone. A read error may produce the germline difference seen at one junction end. Distinct nucleotide sequences in the sample also encode this CDR3. Researchers ran the PCR with 60 Vbeta and 13 Jbeta primers. Sequencing used immunoSEQ multiplex PCR; TCRdb keeps in-frame clones, though not all of them. The table includes 200,000 to 250,000 clones, about 75% detected once.

This sequence originates from a woman in her thirties in good health and CMV-seronegative. The V and J genes are TRBV19 and TRBJ1-3; no clear D gene. The source material was PBMCs. The CDR3 loop reads CASSEGGSAGNTIYF. CDR3 DNA: TGCGCCAGTAGTGAGGGCGGATCCGCTGGAAACACCATATATTTT.